This T cell receptor beta chain was obtained from a study of blood T cell repertoires in COVID-19. Trimming shortened V by 3 bases and J by 7 bases, and 16 bases separated the two germline ends. The CDR3 is 14 residues long. Germline V gives CDR1 SGDLS, CDR2 YYNGEE. Original methodology: From reference gene primer amplification, estimates of nucleated cell counts were derived. Sequencing was performed with immunoSEQ multiplex PCR; in TCRdb, only in-frame clones are kept and a portion is missing. V and J calls plus clone size are reproduced from that table; the DNA served to infer D and trimming. The data contain 50,000 to 70,000 clones, 90% of them singletons.

The sequence came from a woman older than 75 with active COVID-19. Sequencing input: peripheral blood. This sequence joins TRBV9 and TRBJ1-1, with D maybe TRBD1 (5 bases). Here the CDR3 reads CASSGTGGGIEAFF. The DNA of the CDR3 is TGTGCCAGCAGCGGTACCGGGGGTGGCATTGAAGCTTTCTTT.